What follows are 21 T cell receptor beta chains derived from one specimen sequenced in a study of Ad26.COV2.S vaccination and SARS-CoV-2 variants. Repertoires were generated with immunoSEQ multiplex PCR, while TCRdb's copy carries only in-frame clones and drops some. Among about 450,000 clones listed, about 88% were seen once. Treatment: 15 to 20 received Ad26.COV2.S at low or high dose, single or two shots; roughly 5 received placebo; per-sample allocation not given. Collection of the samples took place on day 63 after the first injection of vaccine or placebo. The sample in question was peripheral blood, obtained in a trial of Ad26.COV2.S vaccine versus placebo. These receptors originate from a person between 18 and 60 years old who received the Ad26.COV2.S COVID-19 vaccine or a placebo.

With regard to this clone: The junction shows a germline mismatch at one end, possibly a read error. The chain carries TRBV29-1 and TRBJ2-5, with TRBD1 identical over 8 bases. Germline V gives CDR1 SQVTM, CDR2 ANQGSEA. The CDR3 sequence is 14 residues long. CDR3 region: CSVVPGQGQGTQYF. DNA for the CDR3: TGCAGCGTTGTCCCCGGACAGGGTCAAGGGACCCAGTACTTC.

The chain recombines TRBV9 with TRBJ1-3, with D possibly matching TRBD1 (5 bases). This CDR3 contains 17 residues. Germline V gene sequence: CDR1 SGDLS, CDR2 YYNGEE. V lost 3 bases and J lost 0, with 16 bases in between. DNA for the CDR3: TGTGCCAGCAGCGGCGCCGGGACGCCCAACTCTGGAAACACCATATATTTT. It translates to CASSGAGTPNSGNTIYF.

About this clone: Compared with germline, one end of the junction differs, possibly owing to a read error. DNA for the CDR3: TGCAGTGCCCCGTGGGCCATCTTT. The encoded protein is CSAPWAIF. The V call is TRBV20-1, the J call TRBJ1-1; D call uncertain. Germline CDR1 and CDR2: DFQATT and SNEGSKA (reference sequence). There are 8 residues in the CDR3.

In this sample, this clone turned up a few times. CDR3 nucleotides: TGTGCCAGCAGGAGAGGGAGCGGGGGGGCTGGGTCACCCCTCCACTTT. The encoded protein is CASRRGSGGAGSPLHF. This chain links TRBV6-6 with TRBJ1-6; perhaps TRBD1 as D (6 bases). Per the germline V gene, CDR1 is MNHNY and CDR2 is SVGAGI (reference sequence). The V gene lost 6 bases and the J gene lost 10 bases, with 22 bases spanning the gap. The CDR3 has 16 residues.

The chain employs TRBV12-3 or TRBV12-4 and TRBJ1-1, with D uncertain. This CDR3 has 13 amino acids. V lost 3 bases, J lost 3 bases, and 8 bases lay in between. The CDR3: CASSFRLDTEAFF. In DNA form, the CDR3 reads TGTGCCAGCAGTTTTCGATTAGACACTGAAGCTTTCTTT.

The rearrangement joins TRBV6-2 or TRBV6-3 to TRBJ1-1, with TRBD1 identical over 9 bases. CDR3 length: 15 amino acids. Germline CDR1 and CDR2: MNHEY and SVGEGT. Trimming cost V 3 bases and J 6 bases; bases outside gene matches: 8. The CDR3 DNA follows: TGTGCCAGCAGTTATCCGGCGACAGGGGGGTCTGAAGCTTTCTTT. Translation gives CASSYPATGGSEAFF.

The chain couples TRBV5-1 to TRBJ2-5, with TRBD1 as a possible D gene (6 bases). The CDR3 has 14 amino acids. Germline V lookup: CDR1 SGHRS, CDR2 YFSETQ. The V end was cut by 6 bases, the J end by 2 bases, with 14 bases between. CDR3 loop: CASTNSQGQETQYF. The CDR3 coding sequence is TGCGCCAGCACCAATAGCCAGGGGCAAGAGACCCAGTACTTC. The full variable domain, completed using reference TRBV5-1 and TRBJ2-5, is KAGVTQTPRYLIKTRGQQVTLSCSPISGHRSVSWYQQTPGQGLQFLFEYFSETQRNKGNFPGRFSGRQFSNSRSEMNVSTLELGDSALYLCASTNSQGQETQYFGPGTRLLVL.

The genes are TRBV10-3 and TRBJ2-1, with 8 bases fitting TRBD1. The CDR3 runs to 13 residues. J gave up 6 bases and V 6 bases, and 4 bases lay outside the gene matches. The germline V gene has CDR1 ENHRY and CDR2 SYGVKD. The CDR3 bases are TGTGCCATCAGCTTCGGGACAGGCAATGAGCAGTTCTTC. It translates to CAISFGTGNEQFF.

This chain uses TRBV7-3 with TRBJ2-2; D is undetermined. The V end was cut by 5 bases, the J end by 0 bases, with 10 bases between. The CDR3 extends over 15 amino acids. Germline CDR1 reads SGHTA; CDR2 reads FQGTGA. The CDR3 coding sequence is TGTGCCAGCAGCCCCAGGCCGTCGAACACCGGGGAGCTGTTTTTT. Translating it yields CASSPRPSNTGELFF.

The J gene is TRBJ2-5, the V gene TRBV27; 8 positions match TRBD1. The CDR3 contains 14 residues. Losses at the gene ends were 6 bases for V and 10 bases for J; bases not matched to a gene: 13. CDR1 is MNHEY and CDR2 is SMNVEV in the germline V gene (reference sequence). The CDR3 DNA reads TGTGCCAGCAGCGGAATCTGGACAGGGCGAAACCAGTACTTC. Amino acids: CASSGIWTGRNQYF.

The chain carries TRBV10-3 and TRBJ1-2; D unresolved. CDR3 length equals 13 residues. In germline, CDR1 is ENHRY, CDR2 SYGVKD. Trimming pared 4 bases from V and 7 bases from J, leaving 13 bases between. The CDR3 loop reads CAISAQEGVGYTF. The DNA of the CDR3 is TGTGCCATCAGTGCCCAGGAGGGCGTTGGCTACACCTTC.

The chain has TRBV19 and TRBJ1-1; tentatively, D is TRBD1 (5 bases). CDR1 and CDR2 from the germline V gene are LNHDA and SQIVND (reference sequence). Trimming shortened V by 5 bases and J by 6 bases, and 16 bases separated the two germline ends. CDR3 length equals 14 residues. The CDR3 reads CASSSWTIAAEAFF. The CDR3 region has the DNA TGTGCCAGTAGTTCTTGGACAATAGCGGCTGAAGCTTTCTTT. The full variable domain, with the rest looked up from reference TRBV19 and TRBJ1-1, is DGGITQSPKYLFRKEGQNVTLSCEQNLNHDAMYWYRQDPGQGLRLIYYSQIVNDFQKGDIAEGYSVSREKKESFPLTVTSAQKNPTAFYLCASSSWTIAAEAFFGQGTRLTVV.

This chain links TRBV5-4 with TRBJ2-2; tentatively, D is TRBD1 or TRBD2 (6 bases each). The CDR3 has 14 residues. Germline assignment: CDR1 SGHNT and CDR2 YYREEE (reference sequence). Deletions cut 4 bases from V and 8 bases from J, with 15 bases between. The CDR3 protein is CASSRGLGDGELFF. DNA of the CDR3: TGTGCCAGCAGCCGGGGGCTGGGGGATGGGGAGCTGTTTTTT.

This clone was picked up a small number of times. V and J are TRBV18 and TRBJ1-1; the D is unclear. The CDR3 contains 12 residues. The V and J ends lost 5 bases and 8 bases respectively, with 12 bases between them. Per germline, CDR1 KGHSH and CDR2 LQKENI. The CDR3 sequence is CASSGRGLEAFF. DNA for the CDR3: TGTGCCAGCTCAGGAAGAGGACTGGAAGCTTTCTTT.

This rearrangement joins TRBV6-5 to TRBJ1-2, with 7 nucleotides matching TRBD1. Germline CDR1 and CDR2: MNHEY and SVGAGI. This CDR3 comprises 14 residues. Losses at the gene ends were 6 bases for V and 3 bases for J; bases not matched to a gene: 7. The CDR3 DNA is TGTGCCAGCAGATCTCGGGACAGAGACTATGGCTACACCTTC. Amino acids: CASRSRDRDYGYTF.

CDR3 in amino acids: CASSTDSFDYEQYF. In nucleotides, the CDR3 is TGTGCCAGCAGTACGGACTCTTTCGACTACGAGCAGTACTTC. This rearrangement joins TRBV7-2 to TRBJ2-7; TRBD2 is a possible D gene (5 bases). Deletions cut 6 bases from V and 3 bases from J, with 15 bases between. CDR1 and CDR2 (germline): SGHTA, FQGNSA. The CDR3 is 14 amino acids. Combining the CDR3 with reference TRBV7-2 and TRBJ2-7 gives the whole variable domain GAGVSQSPSNKVTEKGKDVELRCDPISGHTALYWYRQSLGQGLEFLIYFQGNSAPDKSGLPSDRFSAERTGGSVSTLTIQRTQQEDSAVYLCASSTDSFDYEQYFGPGTRLTVT.

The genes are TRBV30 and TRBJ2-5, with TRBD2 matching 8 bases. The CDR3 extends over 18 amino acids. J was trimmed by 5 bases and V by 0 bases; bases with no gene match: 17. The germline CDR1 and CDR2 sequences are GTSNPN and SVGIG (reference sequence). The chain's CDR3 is CAWSVFLGLALTGETQYF. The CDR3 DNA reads TGTGCCTGGAGTGTCTTCCTCGGACTAGCCCTGACCGGGGAGACCCAGTACTTC.

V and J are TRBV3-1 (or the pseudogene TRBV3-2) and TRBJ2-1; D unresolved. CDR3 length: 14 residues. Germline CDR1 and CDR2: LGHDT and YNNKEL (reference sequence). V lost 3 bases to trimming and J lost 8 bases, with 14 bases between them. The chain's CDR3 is CASSQVRTQDEQFF. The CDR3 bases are TGTGCCAGCAGCCAGGTTCGGACGCAGGATGAGCAGTTCTTC.

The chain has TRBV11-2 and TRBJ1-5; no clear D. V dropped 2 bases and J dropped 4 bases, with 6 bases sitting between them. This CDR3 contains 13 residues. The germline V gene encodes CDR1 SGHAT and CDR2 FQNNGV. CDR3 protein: CASSLTRNQPQHF. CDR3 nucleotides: TGTGCCAGCAGCTTAACCAGAAATCAGCCCCAGCATTTT.

The CDR3 sequence is CASTTDWETQYF. CDR3 in DNA: TGTGCCAGCACCACGGACTGGGAGACCCAGTACTTC. The rearrangement links TRBV7-9 to TRBJ2-5; tentative D call: TRBD2 (5 bases). The V end lost 7 bases, the J end lost 5 bases, and 11 bases lay between the germline ends. This CDR3 has 12 amino acids. Germline loops: CDR1 SEHNR, CDR2 FQNEAQ (reference sequence).

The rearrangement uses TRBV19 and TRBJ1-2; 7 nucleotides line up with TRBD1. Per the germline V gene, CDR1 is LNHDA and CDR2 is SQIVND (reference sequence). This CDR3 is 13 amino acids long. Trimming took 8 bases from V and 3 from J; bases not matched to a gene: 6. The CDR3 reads CASWDRSHYGYTF. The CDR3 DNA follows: TGTGCCAGTTGGGACAGAAGTCACTATGGCTACACCTTC.